This section outlines one TCR beta chain sequence together with its context. The CDR3 contains 14 residues. V gave up 0 bases and J gave up 8 bases; unmatched junction bases: 4. Germline V gives CDR1 SGHRS, CDR2 YFSETQ. This specimen comes from a study of blood T cell repertoires in COVID-19. For the study at large: Both acute and convalescent COVID-19 samples were obtained from the United States, Italy and Spain. Sample material is recorded as cDNA or gDNA derived from T cells, B-cell-depleted T cells, or PBMCs.

Per the original data handling: The authors estimated nucleated cell counts from reference gene primer amplification. Clones were sequenced by immunoSEQ multiplex PCR, and TCRdb holds only the in-frame ones, with some missing. V and J calls and clone size are given by that table; D and trimming were obtained from the DNA. The sample contains roughly 90,000 clones, 85% of which appear only once. The clonotype was recovered from a man in his fifties with acute or convalescent COVID-19. The sample comprised peripheral blood. This chain links TRBV5-1 with TRBJ2-2, with TRBD1 matching over 7 bases. The DNA of the CDR3 is TGCGCCAGCAGCTTGGGACAGGGTCCGGGGGAGCTGTTTTTT. Translated, it gives CASSLGQGPGELFF.